These 6 T cell receptor beta chains share one sample of origin, sequenced in a study of blood T cell repertoires in COVID-19. The method was immunoSEQ multiplex PCR; TCRdb's version includes in-frame clones alone and lacks a portion of them. The table has approximately 230,000 clones, nearly 90% seen once. The sequencing sample was made of peripheral blood. The source is a man younger than 35 with active or convalescent COVID-19.

In its sample, this clone was seen a few times. This chain links TRBV6-5 with TRBJ1-5; weak D call: TRBD1 (6 bases). V lost 7 bases and J lost 7, with 20 bases in between. This CDR3 contains 15 residues. CDR1 and CDR2 (germline): MNHEY, SVGAGI. For the CDR3, the DNA is TGTGCCAGCAACCACAGGGAGAGCGGAGAACAGCCCCAGCATTTT. Its translation is CASNHRESGEQPQHF.

The gene calls are TRBV30 and TRBJ1-1; D remains ambiguous. The V gene's germline CDR1 is GTSNPN and CDR2 SVGIG (reference sequence). CDR3 size: 11 residues. Between the trimmed V and J ends, which lost 5 bases and 2 bases, there was a span of 6 bases. The CDR3, as DNA: TGTGCCTGGGACACAAACACTGAAGCTTTCTTT. It yields the protein CAWDTNTEAFF. Full variable domain (missing parts from reference TRBV30 and TRBJ1-1): SQTIHQWPATLVQPVGSPLSLECTVEGTSNPNLYWYRQAAGRGLQLLFYSVGIGQISSEVPQNLSASRPQDRQFILSSKKLLLSDSGFYLCAWDTNTEAFFGQGTRLTVV.

The V call is TRBV11-1, the J call TRBJ2-1; 7 nucleotides align to TRBD2. The CDR3 covers 13 residues. Germline assignment: CDR1 SGHAT and CDR2 FQDESV (reference sequence). The V segment lost 3 bases and the J segment 12 bases; nucleotides outside the gene matches: 8. CDR3 nucleotides: TGTGCCAGCAGCTTCCCTAGGGGAGGGGCGCAGTTCTTC. This translates into CASSFPRGGAQFF. Supplemented by reference TRBV11-1 and TRBJ2-1, the full variable domain reads EAEVAQSPRYKITEKSQAVAFWCDPISGHATLYWYRQILGQGPELLVQFQDESVVDDSQLPKDRFSAERLKGVDSTLKIQPAELGDSAMYLCASSFPRGGAQFFGPGTRLTVL.

The chain joins TRBV7-9 to TRBJ2-7, with 7 bases that match TRBD2. Germline loops: CDR1 SEHNR, CDR2 FQNEAQ (reference sequence). This CDR3 has 16 amino acids. Trimming took 1 base from V and 7 from J; bases not matched to a gene: 13. Written as DNA, the CDR3 is TGTGCCAGCAGCTTAGGGCGGACGGGAGGAGGTGATGAGCAGTACTTC. Amino acids: CASSLGRTGGGDEQYF.

This clone was counted between two and nine times. The CDR3 sequence is CASSVTGGGQPQHF. In DNA form, the CDR3 reads TGTGCCAGCAGCGTGACAGGGGGCGGGCAGCCCCAGCATTTT. J is TRBJ1-5 and V is TRBV9, with 10 nucleotides matching TRBD1. There are 14 residues in the CDR3. CDR1 and CDR2 from the germline V gene are SGDLS and YYNGEE. The V gene end was trimmed by 2 bases and the J gene end by 7 bases; junction bases not matched to a gene: 3.

The genes are TRBV27 and TRBJ1-1; D is possibly TRBD1 (5 bases). Deletions cut 6 bases from V and 4 bases from J, with 18 bases between. The germline gives CDR1 MNHEY, CDR2 SMNVEV (reference sequence). This CDR3 region has 15 residues. The CDR3 sequence: CASRQRGGHSTEAFF. The CDR3 bases are TGTGCCAGCAGACAAAGGGGAGGGCATTCCACTGAAGCTTTCTTT.